This T cell receptor (beta chain) comes out of a study of shared clonotypes between healthy human individuals. Splitting of CD4+ cells produced CD45RA+ naive and CD45RA-negative memory subsets. Germline loops: CDR1 SGHNT, CDR2 YYREEE (reference sequence). Trimming took 0 bases from V and 5 from J, leaving 9 bases between them. This CDR3 has 14 amino acids. Measured with immunoSEQ multiplex PCR; TCRdb has only the in-frame clones, and not every one. This table has some 2,500,000 clones, roughly 93% appearing once. Sequencing was performed on naive CD4+ T cells from PBMCs. Subset specified: CD45RA+ positively selected. This TCR derives from a young man in good health. Some clones in this sample may be carry-over from other donors' samples. The V gene is TRBV5-4, the J gene TRBJ2-1; D ambiguous. CDR3 DNA: TGTGCCAGCAGCTTGGTGACCCCCGACAATGAGCAGTTCTTC. This codes for CASSLVTPDNEQFF. Based on the CDR3 plus reference TRBV5-4 and TRBJ2-1, the full variable domain is ETGVTQSPTHLIKTRGQQVTLRCSSQSGHNTVSWYQQALGQGPQFIFQYYREEENGRGNFPPRFSGLQFPNYSSELNVNALELDDSALYLCASSLVTPDNEQFFGPGTRLTVL.